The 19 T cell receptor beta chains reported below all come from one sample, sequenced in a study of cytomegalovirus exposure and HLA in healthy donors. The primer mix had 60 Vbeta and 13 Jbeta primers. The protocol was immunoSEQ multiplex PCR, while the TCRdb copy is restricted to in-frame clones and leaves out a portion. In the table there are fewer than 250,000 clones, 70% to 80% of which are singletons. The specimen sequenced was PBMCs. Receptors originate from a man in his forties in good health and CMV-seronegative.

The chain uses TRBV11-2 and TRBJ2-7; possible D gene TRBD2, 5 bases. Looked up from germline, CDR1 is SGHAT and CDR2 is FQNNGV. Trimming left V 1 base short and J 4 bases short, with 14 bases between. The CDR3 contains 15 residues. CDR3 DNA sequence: TGTGCCAGCAGCTTAGGGGCGGTGAGGGAATACGAGCAGTACTTC. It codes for CASSLGAVREYEQYF.

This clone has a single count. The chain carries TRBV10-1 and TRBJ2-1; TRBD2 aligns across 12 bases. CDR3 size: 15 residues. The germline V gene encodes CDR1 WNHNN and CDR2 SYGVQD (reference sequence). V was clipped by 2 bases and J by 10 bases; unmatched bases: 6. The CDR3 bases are TGCGCCAGCAGTGAGAATCTAGCGGGAGGGGGCGAGCAGTTCTTC. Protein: CASSENLAGGGEQFF.

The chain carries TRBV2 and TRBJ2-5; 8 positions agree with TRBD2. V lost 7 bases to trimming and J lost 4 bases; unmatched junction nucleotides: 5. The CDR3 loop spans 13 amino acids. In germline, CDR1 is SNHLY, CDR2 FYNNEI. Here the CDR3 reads CASIAGGGETQYF. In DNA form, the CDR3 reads TGTGCCAGCATTGCGGGAGGAGGAGAGACCCAGTACTTC.

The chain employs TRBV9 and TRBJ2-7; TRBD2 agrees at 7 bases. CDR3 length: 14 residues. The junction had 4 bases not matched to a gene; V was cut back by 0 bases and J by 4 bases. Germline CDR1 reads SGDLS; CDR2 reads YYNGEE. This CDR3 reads CASSVASGPYEQYF. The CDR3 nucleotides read TGTGCCAGCAGCGTAGCTAGCGGCCCTTACGAGCAGTACTTC. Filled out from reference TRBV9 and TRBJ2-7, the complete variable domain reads DSGVTQTPKHLITATGQRVTLRCSPRSGDLSVYWYQQSLDQGLQFLIQYYNGEERAKGNILERFSAQQFPDLHSELNLSSLELGDSALYFCASSVASGPYEQYFGPGTRLTVT.

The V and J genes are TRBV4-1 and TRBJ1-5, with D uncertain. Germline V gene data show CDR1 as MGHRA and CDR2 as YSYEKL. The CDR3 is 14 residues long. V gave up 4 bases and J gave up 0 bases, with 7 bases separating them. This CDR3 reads CASSLSGSNQPQHF. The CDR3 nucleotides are TGCGCCAGCAGCCTGTCCGGTAGCAATCAGCCCCAGCATTTT.

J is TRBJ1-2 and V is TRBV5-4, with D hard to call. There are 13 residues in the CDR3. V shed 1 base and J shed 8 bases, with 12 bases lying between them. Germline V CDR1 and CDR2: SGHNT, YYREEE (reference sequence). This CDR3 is CASSLYAVGGYTF. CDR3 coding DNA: TGTGCCAGCAGCTTGTATGCGGTTGGAGGCTACACCTTC.

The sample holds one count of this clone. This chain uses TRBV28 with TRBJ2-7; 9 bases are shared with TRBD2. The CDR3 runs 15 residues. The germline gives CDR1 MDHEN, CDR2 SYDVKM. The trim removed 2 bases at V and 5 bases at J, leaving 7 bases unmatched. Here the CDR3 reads CASSLGSGRFNEQYF. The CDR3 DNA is TGTGCCAGCAGTTTAGGAAGCGGGAGGTTCAACGAGCAGTACTTC.

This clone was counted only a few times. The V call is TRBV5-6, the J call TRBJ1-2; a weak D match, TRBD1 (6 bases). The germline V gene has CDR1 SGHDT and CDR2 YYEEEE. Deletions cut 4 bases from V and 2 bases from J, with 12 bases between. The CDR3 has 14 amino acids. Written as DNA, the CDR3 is TGTGCCAGCAGCCCACGGACAGCAAACTATGGCTACACCTTC. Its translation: CASSPRTANYGYTF.

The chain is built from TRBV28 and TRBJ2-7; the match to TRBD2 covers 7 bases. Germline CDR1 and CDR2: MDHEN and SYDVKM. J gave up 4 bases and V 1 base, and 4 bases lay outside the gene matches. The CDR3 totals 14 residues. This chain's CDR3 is CASSLSGGSYEQYF. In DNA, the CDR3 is TGTGCCAGCAGTTTATCTGGCGGGAGTTACGAGCAGTACTTC. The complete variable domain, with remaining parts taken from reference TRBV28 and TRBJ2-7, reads DVKVTQSSRYLVKRTGEKVFLECVQDMDHENMFWYRQDPGLGLRLIYFSYDVKMKEKGDIPEGYSVSREKKERFSLILESASTNQTSMYLCASSLSGGSYEQYFGPGTRLTVT.

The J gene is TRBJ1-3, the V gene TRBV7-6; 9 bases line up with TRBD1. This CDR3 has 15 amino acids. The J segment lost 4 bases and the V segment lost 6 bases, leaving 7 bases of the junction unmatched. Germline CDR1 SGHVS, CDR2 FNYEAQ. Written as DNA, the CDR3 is TGTGCCAGCAGTCCCGGACAGGGGTTAGGAAACACCATATATTTT. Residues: CASSPGQGLGNTIYF.

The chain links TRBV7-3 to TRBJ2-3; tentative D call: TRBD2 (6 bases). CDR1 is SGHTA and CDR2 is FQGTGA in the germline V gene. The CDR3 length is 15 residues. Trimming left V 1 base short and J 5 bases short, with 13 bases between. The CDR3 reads CASSLNPGVEDTQYF. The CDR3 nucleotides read TGTGCCAGCAGCTTAAATCCGGGGGTTGAAGATACGCAGTATTTT.

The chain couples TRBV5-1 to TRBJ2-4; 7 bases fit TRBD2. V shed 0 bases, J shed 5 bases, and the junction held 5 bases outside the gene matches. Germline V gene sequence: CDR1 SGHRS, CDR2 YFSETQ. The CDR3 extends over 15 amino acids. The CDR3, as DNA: TGCGCCAGCAGCTTGGGCGGGAGTCACGAAAACATTCAGTACTTC. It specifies CASSLGGSHENIQYF. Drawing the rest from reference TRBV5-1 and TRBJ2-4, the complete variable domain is KAGVTQTPRYLIKTRGQQVTLSCSPISGHRSVSWYQQTPGQGLQFLFEYFSETQRNKGNFPGRFSGRQFSNSRSEMNVSTLELGDSALYLCASSLGGSHENIQYFGAGTRLSVL.

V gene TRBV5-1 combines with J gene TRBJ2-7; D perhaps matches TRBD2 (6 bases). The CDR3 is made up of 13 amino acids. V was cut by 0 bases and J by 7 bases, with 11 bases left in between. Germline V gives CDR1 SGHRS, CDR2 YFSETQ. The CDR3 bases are TGCGCCAGCAGCTTGGATAACCGGGGGGAGCAGTACTTC. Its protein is CASSLDNRGEQYF.

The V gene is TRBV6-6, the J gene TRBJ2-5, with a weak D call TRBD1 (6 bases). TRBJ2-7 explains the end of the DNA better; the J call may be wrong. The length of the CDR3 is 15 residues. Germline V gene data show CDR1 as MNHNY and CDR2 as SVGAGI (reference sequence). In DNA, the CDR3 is TGTGCCAGCAGTTCTCCGGGGCAGGGGCTAGGCGAGCAGTACTTC. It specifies CASSSPGQGLGEQYF.

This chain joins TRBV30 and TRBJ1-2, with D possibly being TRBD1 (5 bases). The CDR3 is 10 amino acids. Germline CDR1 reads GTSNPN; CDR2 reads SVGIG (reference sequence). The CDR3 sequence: CATGGYGYTF. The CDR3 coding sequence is TGTGCAACCGGGGGCTATGGCTACACCTTC.

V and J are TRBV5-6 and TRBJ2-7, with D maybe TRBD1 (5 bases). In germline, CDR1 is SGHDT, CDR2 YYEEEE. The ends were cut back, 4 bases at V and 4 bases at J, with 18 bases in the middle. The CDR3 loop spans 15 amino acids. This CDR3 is CASSRVVGVPYEQYF. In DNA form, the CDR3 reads TGTGCCAGCAGCCGCGTCGTAGGGGTGCCTTACGAGCAGTACTTC. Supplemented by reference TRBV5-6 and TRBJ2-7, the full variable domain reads DAGVTQSPTHLIKTRGQQVTLRCSPKSGHDTVSWYQQALGQGPQFIFQYYEEEERQRGNFPDRFSGHQFPNYSSELNVNALLLGDSALYLCASSRVVGVPYEQYFGPGTRLTVT.

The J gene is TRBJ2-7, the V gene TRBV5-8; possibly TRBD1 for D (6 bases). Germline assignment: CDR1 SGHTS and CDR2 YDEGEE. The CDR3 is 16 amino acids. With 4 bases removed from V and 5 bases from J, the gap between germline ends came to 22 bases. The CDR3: CASSPPRYTGFDEQYF. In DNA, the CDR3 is TGTGCCAGCAGCCCCCCAAGATACACAGGGTTCGACGAGCAGTACTTC.

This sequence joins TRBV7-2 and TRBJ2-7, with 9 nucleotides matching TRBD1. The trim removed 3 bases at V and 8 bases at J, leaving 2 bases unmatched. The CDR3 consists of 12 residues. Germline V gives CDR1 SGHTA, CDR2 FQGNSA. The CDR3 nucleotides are TGTGCCAGCAGCTTGGACAGGGGCCAGCAGTACTTC. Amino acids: CASSLDRGQQYF.

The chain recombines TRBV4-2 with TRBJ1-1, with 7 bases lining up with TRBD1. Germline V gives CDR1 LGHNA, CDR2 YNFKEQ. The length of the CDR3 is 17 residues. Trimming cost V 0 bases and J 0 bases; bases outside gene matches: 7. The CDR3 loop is CASSQDLTGVMNTEAFF. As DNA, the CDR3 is TGTGCCAGCAGCCAAGATCTTACAGGGGTTATGAACACTGAAGCTTTCTTT.